These 27 T cell receptor beta chains were sequenced from one sample in a study of radiation and T cells in renal cell carcinoma. Time point noted: baseline pretreatment blood. Treatment noted: 15 Gy SBRT to primary tumor, nephrectomy 4 weeks later. Assay used: immunoSEQ multiplex PCR; TCRdb lists only in-frame clones, some missing. The data contain 140,000 or so clones, nearly 90% of them singletons. The source was blood, collected from a patient whose treatment included radiotherapy and nephrectomy. These TCRs come from a woman between 50 and 59 years old with renal cell carcinoma.

This clone was counted a single time. The J gene is TRBJ1-5, the V gene TRBV6-5, with 7 nucleotides matching TRBD1. V trimming: 4 bases; J trimming: 10 bases; junction bases outside the gene matches: 7. Germline loops: CDR1 MNHEY, CDR2 SVGAGI. This CDR3 has 13 amino acids. This CDR3 is CASSLDRIGPQHF. In nucleotides, the CDR3 is TGTGCCAGCAGTTTGGACAGGATAGGACCCCAGCATTTT.

The genes are TRBV9 and TRBJ2-2, with 10 bases fitting TRBD2. Germline-derived CDR1 and CDR2 are SGDLS and YYNGEE. V trimming: 2 bases; J trimming: 2 bases; junction bases outside the gene matches: 3. This CDR3 comprises 16 residues. CDR3 in DNA: TGTGCCAGCAGCGTCGCTAGCGGGGGTAACACCGGGGAGCTGTTTTTT. Translating it yields CASSVASGGNTGELFF.

This chain uses TRBV5-1 with TRBJ1-1; weak D call: TRBD1 (6 bases). Trimming pared 3 bases from V and 0 bases from J, leaving 24 bases between. The germline CDR1 and CDR2 sequences are SGHRS and YFSETQ. The CDR3 covers 19 residues. The CDR3 here is CASSSRGTSRREMNTEAFF. In DNA, the CDR3 is TGCGCCAGCAGCTCTAGGGGGACATCCCGCCGTGAAATGAACACTGAAGCTTTCTTT.

The chain uses TRBV6-5 and TRBJ1-2; a possible D gene is TRBD1 (6 bases). Germline V gene data show CDR1 as MNHEY and CDR2 as SVGAGI. CDR3 length: 12 residues. With 2 bases removed from V and 5 bases from J, the gap between germline ends came to 6 bases. CDR3 residues: CASSYQGYGYTF. CDR3 bases: TGTGCCAGCAGTTACCAGGGGTATGGCTACACCTTC.

This clone came up once. The DNA is omitted, as the CDR3 cannot be located on it reliably, and the CDR3 follows TCRdb's listing. The J gene is TRBJ1-4, the V gene TRBV6-1. Including both end residues, the CDR3 is 15 amino acids long. Germline V gives CDR1 MNHNS, CDR2 SASEGT. The CDR3 loop reads CASVGRHQLMKNCFF.

This sequence joins TRBV4-3 and TRBJ2-1; 9 nucleotides line up with TRBD1. Germline values: CDR1 LGHNA, CDR2 YSLEER. Trimming removed 3 bases from V and 10 bases from J; junction bases left unmatched: 7. The CDR3 consists of 14 residues. CDR3 coding DNA: TGCGCCAGCAGCCAGAGGGACAGGGAAGGCGAGCAGTTCTTC. Translated: CASSQRDREGEQFF.

The J gene is TRBJ1-2, the V gene TRBV5-1; D perhaps matches TRBD1 (6 bases). The CDR3 loop spans 14 amino acids. V lost 1 base to trimming and J lost 4 bases, with 11 bases between them. The germline V gene has CDR1 SGHRS and CDR2 YFSETQ. The chain's CDR3 is CASSLTGNSYGYTF. The CDR3 DNA follows: TGCGCCAGCAGCTTGACAGGGAATAGCTATGGCTACACCTTC.

The J gene is TRBJ1-1, the V gene TRBV5-4; D gene ambiguous. Trimming stripped 2 bases from V and 0 bases from J, with 11 bases between. This CDR3 has 15 amino acids. In germline, CDR1 is SGHNT, CDR2 YYREEE (reference sequence). In DNA form, the CDR3 reads TGTGCCAGCAGCTTCGCGAACAGAATGAACACTGAAGCTTTCTTT. Amino acids: CASSFANRMNTEAFF.

V usage is TRBV7-9 and J usage is TRBJ2-7; D gene uncertain. The V gene lost 1 base and the J gene lost 5 bases, with 6 bases spanning the gap. Germline V gives CDR1 SEHNR, CDR2 FQNEAQ (reference sequence). The CDR3 loop spans 12 amino acids. CDR3 protein: CASSLVRDEQYF. CDR3 DNA: TGTGCCAGCAGCTTAGTTAGGGACGAGCAGTACTTC.

CDR3 DNA: TGCAGCGTTGAAGGGGCTGCCTATGGCTACACCTTC. Translated, it gives CSVEGAAYGYTF. The chain combines TRBV29-1 with TRBJ1-2; no clear D. The CDR3 sequence is 12 residues long. Looked up from germline, CDR1 is SQVTM and CDR2 is ANQGSEA. Trimming removed 1 base from V and 4 bases from J, with 7 bases in between.

The rearrangement uses TRBV18 and TRBJ1-4; 7 bases agree with TRBD1. Germline V gene data show CDR1 as KGHSH and CDR2 as LQKENI. This CDR3 has 13 amino acids. V lost 3 bases to trimming and J lost 5 bases; unmatched junction nucleotides: 0. CDR3 loop: CASSPGQNEKLFF. The DNA of the CDR3 is TGTGCCAGCTCACCGGGACAGAATGAAAAACTGTTTTTT.

This chain joins TRBV5-4 and TRBJ2-3; 7 bases match TRBD2. Trimming at V came to 1 base and at J to 6 bases, leaving 5 bases not matched to a gene. Germline CDR1 and CDR2: SGHNT and YYREEE (reference sequence). The CDR3 has 14 residues. Here the CDR3 DNA reads TGTGCCAGCAGCTTGAGCGGGGCTGCGGATACGCAGTATTTT. It translates to CASSLSGAADTQYF.

This rearrangement joins TRBV6-5 to TRBJ1-2; D remains ambiguous. The CDR3 loop spans 11 amino acids. CDR1 is MNHEY, CDR2 SVGAGI, per germline. Trimming pared 5 bases from V and 9 bases from J, leaving 10 bases between. CDR3 sequence: CASSTGSSYTF. The CDR3 DNA sequence: TGTGCCAGCAGTACGGGGTCGAGCTACACCTTC.

The chain is built from TRBV5-4 and TRBJ2-7; 12 nucleotides align to TRBD2. Germline lookup yields CDR1 SGHNT and CDR2 YYREEE (reference sequence). The CDR3 is 18 amino acids. With 4 bases clipped from V and 4 bases from J, the junction kept 15 bases outside the gene matches. CDR3 nucleotides: TGTGCCAGCAGCCCGGACCGGGCTAGCGGGGGGGCCTGGTACGAGCAGTACTTC. This encodes CASSPDRASGGAWYEQYF.

The chain joins TRBV19 to TRBJ1-1; D possibly corresponds to TRBD1 (6 bases). This CDR3 has 13 amino acids. Trimming took off 8 bases at V and 1 base at J, with 11 bases between the two ends. Germline-derived CDR1 and CDR2 are LNHDA and SQIVND (reference sequence). CDR3 nucleotide sequence: TGTGCCAGTGCGGACAGACAGAACACTGAAGCTTTCTTT. Its protein product is CASADRQNTEAFF.

In regard to this clone: Other DNA sequences in this specimen translate into the identical CDR3. V and J are TRBV19 and TRBJ1-5, with a tentative D call TRBD1 (5 bases). The length of the CDR3 is 14 residues. Germline assignment: CDR1 LNHDA and CDR2 SQIVND (reference sequence). The V and J ends lost 5 bases and 2 bases respectively, with 10 bases between them. The CDR3 coding sequence is TGTGCCAGTAGTCTGCAGGGAGGCAATCAGCCCCAGCATTTT. It is translated as CASSLQGGNQPQHF.

CDR3 DNA sequence: TGCGCCAGCAGCCAAGACCCCGAGGGTAACACTGAAGCTTTCTTT. Encoded protein: CASSQDPEGNTEAFF. This chain links TRBV4-3 with TRBJ1-1; D unresolved. Germline V gives CDR1 LGHNA, CDR2 YSLEER. This CDR3 is built from 15 residues. Deletions cut 0 bases from V and 2 bases from J, with 10 bases between.

Remarks on this clone: One end of the junction does not line up with germline, which may come from a read error. This chain connects TRBV7-7 to TRBJ1-1; D ambiguous. Germline lookup yields CDR1 SSHAT and CDR2 FNYEAQ (reference sequence). The length of the CDR3 is 13 residues. The CDR3 spells CASSRRTGTEAFF. In DNA form, the CDR3 reads TGTGCTAGCAGCCGAAGGACGGGCACTGAAGCTTTCTTT.

The rearrangement uses TRBV7-2 and TRBJ2-7, with no clear D. Germline V CDR1 and CDR2: SGHTA, FQGNSA. This CDR3 spans 15 amino acids. Trimming took 5 bases from V and 0 from J, leaving 14 bases between them. The CDR3 loop is CASSLQPRSSYEQYF. The CDR3 bases are TGTGCCAGCAGCCTACAGCCGCGAAGCTCCTACGAGCAGTACTTC.

CDR3 in DNA: TGTGCCAGCAGTGTTTCAGCCGGAACTAATAATTCACCCCTCCACTTT. The encoded protein is CASSVSAGTNNSPLHF. The J gene is TRBJ1-6, the V gene TRBV6-4; D unclear. The CDR3 runs 16 residues. V gave up 4 bases and J gave up 5 bases, with 15 bases separating them. Germline V lookup: CDR1 MRHNA, CDR2 SNTAGT.

With respect to this clone: A junction boundary mismatches the germline segment, possibly from a read error. Written as DNA, the CDR3 is TGTGCCGGCAGCCGAACAGGCATCTCCTACGAGCAGTACTTC. Protein: CAGSRTGISYEQYF. V and J are TRBV6-5 and TRBJ2-7; TRBD1 might be the D (5 bases). Germline V CDR1 and CDR2: MNHEY, SVGAGI. The CDR3 totals 14 residues.

The chain combines TRBV9 with TRBJ2-1, with 7 bases that match TRBD1. Germline V gene data show CDR1 as SGDLS and CDR2 as YYNGEE. J gave up 9 bases and V 1 base, and 4 bases lay outside the gene matches. The CDR3 extends over 13 amino acids. This chain's CDR3 is CASSVQGDGEQFF. DNA of the CDR3: TGTGCCAGCAGCGTACAGGGGGATGGTGAGCAGTTCTTC.

The rearrangement joins TRBV14 to TRBJ2-5; D not certain. Matching the DNA end better, TRBJ2-7 makes the J call doubtful. CDR1 is SGHDN and CDR2 is FVKESK in the germline V gene. This CDR3 is built from 13 residues. CDR3 residues: CASSLPGSYEQYF. The CDR3 coding sequence is TGTGCCAGCAGCCTCCCAGGCAGCTACGAGCAGTACTTC.

The rearrangement joins TRBV13 to TRBJ1-2; 8 bases match TRBD1. Trimming removed 5 bases from V and 4 bases from J; junction bases left unmatched: 9. The CDR3 has 15 amino acids. Germline CDR1 PRHDT, CDR2 FYEKMQ (reference sequence). In DNA, the CDR3 is TGTGCCAGCAGCCCCAGGACAGGGAGGTTCTATGGCTACACCTTC. This encodes CASSPRTGRFYGYTF.

This chain uses TRBV28 with TRBJ1-4; TRBD1 agrees at 11 bases. The trim removed 4 bases at V and 7 bases at J, leaving 8 bases unmatched. The germline V gene encodes CDR1 MDHEN and CDR2 SYDVKM. The CDR3 is 16 amino acids. CDR3 nucleotide sequence: TGTGCCAGCAGTTGGTGGGGACAGGGGGTTGGTGAAAAACTGTTTTTT. It yields the protein CASSWWGQGVGEKLFF. Variable domain in full (rest from reference TRBV28 and TRBJ1-4): DVKVTQSSRYLVKRTGEKVFLECVQDMDHENMFWYRQDPGLGLRLIYFSYDVKMKEKGDIPEGYSVSREKKERFSLILESASTNQTSMYLCASSWWGQGVGEKLFFGSGTQLSVL.

V and J are TRBV6-1 and TRBJ1-5; D is unresolved. V was clipped by 2 bases and J by 3 bases, with 11 bases between them. The CDR3 covers 15 residues. CDR1 and CDR2 (germline): MNHNS, SASEGT. CDR3 sequence reads: CASSEITRSNQPQHF. CDR3 DNA sequence: TGTGCCAGCAGTGAAATCACCAGGTCCAATCAGCCCCAGCATTTT.

The rearrangement uses TRBV7-8 and TRBJ1-2; D is undetermined. Trimming left V 5 bases short and J 1 base short, with 11 bases between. Germline V gene lookup returns CDR1 SGHVS and CDR2 FQNEAQ. The CDR3 is 14 residues long. CDR3 sequence: CASSPIRNNYGYTF. DNA of the CDR3: TGTGCCAGCAGCCCTATTCGAAATAACTATGGCTACACCTTC.